Below are 12 T cell receptor beta chains sequenced from a single sample in a study of blood T cell repertoires in COVID-19. Using immunoSEQ multiplex PCR, the repertoire was profiled, and TCRdb retains in-frame clones only, with some absent. The table lists hundreds of thousands of clones, 85% to 90% of them singletons. The sequenced material came from PBMCs or T cells enriched from blood (not recorded which). The receptors stem from a woman between 45 and 60 years old in a cohort exposed to, infected with or recovered from COVID-19 (not recorded which).

J is TRBJ1-4 and V is TRBV6-5; D possibly corresponds to TRBD1 (5 bases). CDR1 and CDR2 (germline): MNHEY, SVGAGI. The CDR3 is made up of 15 amino acids. V gave up 5 bases and J gave up 2 bases, with 12 bases separating them. CDR3 DNA sequence: TGTGCCAGCAGTCTAACCGGGGGTACTAATGAAAAACTGTTTTTT. Translated, it gives CASSLTGGTNEKLFF.

This chain links TRBV19 with TRBJ2-1, with D unclear. Germline CDR1 is LNHDA and CDR2 is SQIVND (reference sequence). This CDR3 is 13 amino acids long. Between the trimmed V and J ends, which lost 6 bases and 3 bases, there was a span of 9 bases. CDR3 sequence reads: CASSHPYYNEQFF. The CDR3 DNA reads as TGTGCCAGTAGCCACCCCTACTACAATGAGCAGTTCTTC.

The chain carries TRBV6-5 and TRBJ2-1; 8 positions agree with TRBD2. This CDR3 comprises 16 residues. The germline CDR1 and CDR2 sequences are MNHEY and SVGAGI. Trimming cost V 4 bases and J 0 bases; bases outside gene matches: 5. The DNA of the CDR3 is TGTGCCAGCAGTTCCCGAGCGGGGGACTCCTACAATGAGCAGTTCTTC. The encoded protein is CASSSRAGDSYNEQFF.

V usage is TRBV9 and J usage is TRBJ1-6; 11 bases are shared with TRBD1. The germline V gene has CDR1 SGDLS and CDR2 YYNGEE. V lost 4 bases to trimming and J lost 9 bases; unmatched junction nucleotides: 9. The CDR3 runs to 16 residues. CDR3 DNA sequence: TGTGCCAGCAGCCCTGACGGGACAGGGGGTGCTTCACCCCTCCACTTT. Its translation is CASSPDGTGGASPLHF.

This clone was counted a few times. The chain has TRBV6-2 or TRBV6-3 and TRBJ1-1; D perhaps matches TRBD1 (6 bases). The CDR3 is 14 residues long. CDR1 is MNHEY, CDR2 SVGEGT, per germline. Trimming took 5 bases from V and 0 from J, leaving 10 bases between them. CDR3 sequence reads: CASSKTGMNTEAFF. As DNA, the CDR3 is TGTGCCAGCAGTAAAACAGGGATGAACACTGAAGCTTTCTTT.

V is TRBV6-5 and J is TRBJ1-4; no clear D gene. This CDR3 is 12 amino acids long. The V gene's germline CDR1 is MNHEY and CDR2 SVGAGI. V lost 2 bases and J lost 13, with 11 bases in between. The DNA of the CDR3 is TGTGCCAGCAGTTACAACGCAGGTAGACTGTTTTTT. Protein: CASSYNAGRLFF.

The chain is built from TRBV5-6 and TRBJ1-5; 8 nucleotides line up with TRBD1. Germline V gene data show CDR1 as SGHDT and CDR2 as YYEEEE. After removal of 5 bases from V and 4 bases from J, the junction contained 8 bases not matched to a gene. The CDR3 length is 15 residues. The CDR3 sequence is CASSFGQGTNQPQHF. The CDR3 nucleotides are TGTGCCAGCAGTTTTGGACAGGGAACAAATCAGCCCCAGCATTTT.

In regard to this clone: The same CDR3 can be traced to other DNA sequences in this sample. The chain joins TRBV6-5 to TRBJ2-3; D might be TRBD2 (7 bases). V shed 2 bases and J shed 3 bases, with 12 bases lying between them. Per the germline V gene, CDR1 is MNHEY and CDR2 is SVGAGI. The CDR3 extends over 15 amino acids. The CDR3 nucleotides read TGTGCCAGCAGTTACAGGGGGGGCAGGACAGATACGCAGTATTTT. Its translation is CASSYRGGRTDTQYF.

This sequence joins TRBV5-4 and TRBJ2-2, with 9 bases aligning to TRBD1. The CDR3 consists of 15 residues. After removal of 4 bases from V and 5 bases from J, the junction contained 6 bases not matched to a gene. CDR1 is SGHNT and CDR2 is YYREEE in the germline V gene (reference sequence). CDR3 in amino acids: CASSMTGGRTGELFF. In nucleotides, the CDR3 is TGTGCCAGCAGCATGACAGGGGGGAGGACCGGGGAGCTGTTTTTT.

The V call is TRBV3-1 (or the pseudogene TRBV3-2), the J call TRBJ1-1, with 7 bases identical to TRBD1. The CDR3 extends over 13 amino acids. Germline trimming cut 1 base from V and 10 bases from J; bases unmatched to any gene: 6. The V gene's germline CDR1 is LGHDT and CDR2 YNNKEL (reference sequence). In nucleotides, the CDR3 is TGTGCCAGCAGCCAAGTCGGGACAGTCTCAGCTTTCTTT. It specifies CASSQVGTVSAFF.

The J gene is TRBJ2-7, the V gene TRBV5-6, with TRBD2 matching 7 bases. J was trimmed by 6 bases and V by 1 base; bases with no gene match: 4. Germline V CDR1 and CDR2: SGHDT, YYEEEE. The CDR3 runs to 13 residues. The CDR3 bases are TGTGCCAGCAGCTTGACCACTAGCGCCGAGCAGTACTTC. Amino acid sequence: CASSLTTSAEQYF.

The CDR3: CASGLTTGYGYTF. For the CDR3, the DNA is TGTGCTAGTGGTTTGACTACAGGGTATGGCTACACCTTC. The chain recombines TRBV12-5 with TRBJ1-2, with D perhaps matching TRBD1 (6 bases). Per germline, CDR1 LGHNT and CDR2 FRNRAP. The V and J ends lost 2 bases and 5 bases respectively, with 9 bases between them. The CDR3 extends over 13 amino acids.